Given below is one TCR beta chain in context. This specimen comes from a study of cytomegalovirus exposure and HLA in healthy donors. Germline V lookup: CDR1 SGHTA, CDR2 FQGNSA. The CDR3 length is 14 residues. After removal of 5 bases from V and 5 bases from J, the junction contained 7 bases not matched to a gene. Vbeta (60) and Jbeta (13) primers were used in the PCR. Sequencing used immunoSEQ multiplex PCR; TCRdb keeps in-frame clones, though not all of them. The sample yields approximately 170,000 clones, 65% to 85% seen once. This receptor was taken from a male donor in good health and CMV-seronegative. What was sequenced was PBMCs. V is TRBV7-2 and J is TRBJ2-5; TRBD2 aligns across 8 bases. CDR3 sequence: CASSAGLARETQYF. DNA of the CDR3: TGTGCCAGCAGCGCCGGACTAGCACGGGAGACCCAGTACTTC. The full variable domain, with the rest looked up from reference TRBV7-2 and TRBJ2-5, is GAGVSQSPSNKVTEKGKDVELRCDPISGHTALYWYRQSLGQGLEFLIYFQGNSAPDKSGLPSDRFSAERTGGSVSTLTIQRTQQEDSAVYLCASSAGLARETQYFGPGTRLLVL.